This T cell receptor beta chain came from a study of T cell repertoires in cytomegalovirus infection. Comment on this clonotype: Its specificity is unknown.

The study's findings and limits: Ex vivo responses were dominated by HLA-C-restricted CMV-specific TCR beta clonotypes. Carriers of CMV and the relevant HLA type were discriminated by public TCR beta frequency.

Deletions cut 4 bases from V and 0 bases from J, with 7 bases between. Germline lookup yields CDR1 ENHRY and CDR2 SYGVKD. CDR3 size: 14 residues. Using its own MiXCR run on the reads, TCRdb lists one record per CDR3 protein. The table records 310,000 or so distinct CDR3 sequences, around a quarter of them present only once. The rearrangement joins TRBV10-3 to TRBJ1-5; D is undetermined. The input for sequencing was cultured PBMCs, taken from culture after CMV antigen stimulation. The receptor comes from a human donor in good health (CMV status not recorded). Some clones in this sample may be carry-over from other donors' samples. As DNA, the CDR3 is TGTGCCATCAGTGTTGAACTTAGCAATCAGCCCCAGCATTTT. This gives the protein CAISVELSNQPQHF.